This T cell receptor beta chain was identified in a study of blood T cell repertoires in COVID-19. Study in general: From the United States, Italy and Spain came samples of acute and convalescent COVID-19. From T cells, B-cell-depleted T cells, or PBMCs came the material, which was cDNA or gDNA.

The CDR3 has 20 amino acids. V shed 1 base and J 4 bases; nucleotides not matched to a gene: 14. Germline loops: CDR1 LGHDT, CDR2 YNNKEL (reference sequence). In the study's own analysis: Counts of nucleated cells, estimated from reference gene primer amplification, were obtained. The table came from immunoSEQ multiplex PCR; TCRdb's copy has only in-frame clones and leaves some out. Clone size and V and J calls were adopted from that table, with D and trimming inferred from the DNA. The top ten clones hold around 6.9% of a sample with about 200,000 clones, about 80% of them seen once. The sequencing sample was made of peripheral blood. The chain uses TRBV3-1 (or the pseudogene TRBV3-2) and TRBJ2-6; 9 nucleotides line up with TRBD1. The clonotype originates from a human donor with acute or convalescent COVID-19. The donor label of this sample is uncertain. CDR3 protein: CASSQGLQQQGAPGANVLTF. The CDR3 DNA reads TGTGCCAGCAGCCAAGGTCTACAGCAACAGGGGGCGCCCGGGGCCAACGTCCTGACTTTC.